This T cell receptor (beta chain) was identified during a study of T cells in severe cutaneous drug reactions (dated by TCRdb to the late 2010s). Notes on the research overall: Patients were recruited between about 2011 and 2019 from Taiwan, Thailand and a European registry network. Only patients with a probable or definite SJS/TEN or DRESS diagnosis by RegiSCAR criteria were enrolled. The Naranjo algorithm and the ALDEN drug causality algorithm were used to assign the culprit drug. Blister fluids/cells, PBMC and other biological samples were taken from patients in the acute stage or the recovery stage. The study combined bulk TCR sequencing with single-cell sequencing, quantitative PCR validation, functional assays and transgenic mouse experiments. Libraries used iRepertoire multiplex PCR; authors cited a comparison showing similar capture of abundant clonotypes across iRepertoire and 5' RACE methods with or without UMI. Summary of the overall study and its limitations: The authors noted that whether the public TCR generalizes to SJS/TEN caused by other drugs still needs further study. A public TCRbeta CDR3, present at a mean of approximately 13% in all seven CBZ-SJS/TEN blister samples, was undetectable or scarce in PBMC from tolerant controls and healthy donors. A strong increase in TRBV12-4 usage was observed in CBZ-SJS/TEN patients, with averages of roughly 33% in blister cells and 4.5% to 5.5% in PBMC.

CDR1 DFQATT and CDR2 SNEGSKA were looked up in the germline V gene (reference sequence). The CDR3 numbers 16 residues from cysteine through phenylalanine. The nucleotide record is missing. Sequenced donors were patients with carbamazepine-induced Stevens-Johnson syndrome or toxic epidermal necrolysis (CBZ-SJS/TEN). The peripheral blood repertoires were obtained from CBZ-SJS/TEN patients of Han Chinese origin (about 5) and European origin (roughly six). To look for drug-specific clonotypes, next-generation sequencing was used to profile the T cell receptor repertoires of patients with drug-induced severe cutaneous adverse reactions. The RNA source was either peripheral blood mononuclear cells or blister cells from skin lesions. For both bulk and single-cell sequencing, libraries were prepared with the iRepertoire multiplex PCR system using TCR subtype-specific primers. Multiplex PCR with primers targeting V, D and J gene regions was used to generate bulk TCR beta libraries. Each sample contributed roughly 100-500 ng of RNA as input for preparing the bulk TCR library. Bulk TCR beta amplicons were sequenced on an Illumina MiSeq. The study's processing was this. Sample misassignments and low-quality sequencing reads were removed through quality control steps. CDR3 was defined as the amino acids lying between the Y[YFLI]C motif of the V-gene and the [FW]GXGT motif of the J-segment. TRBV and TRBJ gene assignments and CDR3 clonotypes followed the IMGT database. Per-sample TRBV expression was normalized to the mean of the same gene in PBMC from 40 to 55 healthy donors. Following reprocessing of the reads by TCRdb, the data hold one row per CDR3 protein sequence and no DNA is available. V and J calls and clone size were set by TCRdb, not the authors. The sample table holds more than 20,000 distinct CDR3 sequences. 7.5% of the sample rests with the top ten.

Concerning this clonotype: Its antigen is still unknown.

Sequencing was performed on PBMCs. The chain is made from TRBV20-1 and TRBJ2-7; TCRdb calls TRBD2, which cannot be checked without DNA. The TCR sequence derives from a human donor with toxic epidermal necrolysis, a severe cutaneous drug reaction. The CDR3 loop reads CSARDQGVSGSYEQYF.